A single sample is the source of the 20 T cell receptor beta chains below, sequenced in a study of identical twins. TCRdb re-analysed the 5' RACE reads in MiXCR, keeping a single row per CDR3 protein. The data contain about 300,000 distinct CDR3 sequences, 12% of them singletons. These same data were also listed under a study on yellow fever vaccine responses in identical twins.

Sequences were obtained from CD8+ T cells sorted from blood. The receptors shown here come from a woman younger than 30 in good health.

This clonotype was found a few times. This chain links TRBV27 with TRBJ2-7; 7 bases line up with TRBD1. The CDR3 has 15 residues. Losses at the gene ends were 5 bases for V and 2 bases for J; bases not matched to a gene: 9. Germline V gives CDR1 MNHEY, CDR2 SMNVEV (reference sequence). The chain's CDR3 is CASSPPTGRPYEQYF. CDR3 in DNA: TGTGCCAGCAGTCCCCCGACAGGGCGTCCCTACGAGCAGTACTTC.

This clonotype was counted at least ten times. The chain's CDR3 is CASSLNGAVGNQPQHF. CDR3 coding DNA: TGCGCCAGCAGCTTGAATGGGGCGGTTGGCAATCAGCCCCAGCATTTT. This chain joins TRBV5-1 and TRBJ1-5; D perhaps matches TRBD1 (5 bases). The germline V gene has CDR1 SGHRS and CDR2 YFSETQ. Trimming cost V 1 base and J 2 bases, with 13 bases left between them. This CDR3 contains 16 residues.

This clonotype was observed at least ten times. The chain employs TRBV13 and TRBJ2-1; no firm D call. Germline-derived CDR1 and CDR2 are PRHDT and FYEKMQ (reference sequence). Trimming removed 5 bases from V and 1 base from J, with 9 bases in between. The length of the CDR3 is 14 residues. The CDR3 bases are TGTGCCAGCAGCCCTGGGAAATCCTACAATGAGCAGTTCTTC. Translating gives CASSPGKSYNEQFF.

This clonotype was seen a few times. J is TRBJ2-5 and V is TRBV28; 9 bases agree with TRBD1. The CDR3 spans 15 residues. Trimming removed 6 bases from V and 5 bases from J; junction bases left unmatched: 10. From germline, CDR1 is MDHEN and CDR2 SYDVKM. CDR3 sequence: CASRPRDRASETQYF. In nucleotides, the CDR3 is TGTGCCAGCAGGCCTCGGGACAGGGCTTCGGAGACCCAGTACTTC.

This clonotype was seen at least ten times. This chain links TRBV12-3 or TRBV12-4 with TRBJ1-1; 9 positions match TRBD1. There are 12 residues in the CDR3. The V gene end was trimmed by 5 bases and the J gene end by 11 bases; junction bases not matched to a gene: 6. CDR3 bases: TGTGCCAGCAGTACCGGGACAGGGATGGCTTTCTTT. Its translation: CASSTGTGMAFF.

This clonotype was found many times. This chain's CDR3 is CSAGLAGPPYNEQFF. The CDR3 DNA reads as TGCAGCGCGGGACTAGCGGGCCCCCCCTACAATGAGCAGTTCTTC. This chain connects TRBV29-1 to TRBJ2-1; 12 nucleotides agree with TRBD2. The V gene end was trimmed by 7 bases and the J gene end by 2 bases; junction bases not matched to a gene: 6. The CDR3 has 15 amino acids. Germline V gene data show CDR1 as SQVTM and CDR2 as ANQGSEA.

The rearrangement joins TRBV2 to TRBJ2-6; unclear D gene. The CDR3 runs 15 residues. V shed 2 bases and J shed 5 bases, with 10 bases lying between them. Germline CDR1 reads SNHLY; CDR2 reads FYNNEI. CDR3 loop: CASSERDAWANVLTF. As DNA, the CDR3 is TGTGCCAGCAGTGAAAGGGATGCGTGGGCCAACGTCCTGACTTTC. The full variable domain, rest sourced from reference TRBV2 and TRBJ2-6, is EPEVTQTPSHQVTQMGQEVILRCVPISNHLYFYWYRQILGQKVEFLVSFYNNEISEKSEIFDDQFSVERPDGSNFTLKIRSTKLEDSAMYFCASSERDAWANVLTFGAGSRLTVL.

The chain joins TRBV27 to TRBJ2-1; tentative D call: TRBD1 (5 bases). The CDR3 extends over 14 amino acids. The ends were cut back, 4 bases at V and 1 base at J, with 8 bases in the middle. The V gene's germline CDR1 is MNHEY and CDR2 SMNVEV (reference sequence). The CDR3 DNA reads TGTGCCAGCAGTTACGCAGGGTCCTACAATGAGCAGTTCTTC. It specifies CASSYAGSYNEQFF.

On this clonotype: The junction differs from germline at one of its ends, possibly a read error. This chain connects TRBV20-1 to TRBJ2-5; D tentatively reads TRBD1 or TRBD2 (5 bases each). The CDR3 has 15 residues. CDR1 and CDR2 from the germline V gene are DFQATT and SNEGSKA (reference sequence). In DNA, the CDR3 is TGCAGAGCTAGAGATGTTCAGGGCTTGACGGGGCCCCAGTACTTC. Translating it yields CRARDVQGLTGPQYF.

This clonotype was seen more than once but under ten times. The chain couples TRBV5-4 to TRBJ2-1; TRBD2 aligns across 10 bases. CDR3 size: 16 residues. Per germline, CDR1 SGHNT and CDR2 YYREEE (reference sequence). Losses at the gene ends were 7 bases for V and 4 bases for J; bases not matched to a gene: 11. The CDR3 sequence: CASGLSGGATYNEQFF. The CDR3 DNA reads as TGTGCCAGCGGACTGAGCGGGGGGGCCACATACAATGAGCAGTTCTTC.

This clonotype was seen more than once but under ten times. This chain joins TRBV5-1 and TRBJ1-1; 9 positions agree with TRBD1. CDR3 length: 18 amino acids. The J segment lost 3 bases and the V segment lost 0 bases, leaving 12 bases of the junction unmatched. Germline CDR1 SGHRS, CDR2 YFSETQ. CDR3 DNA sequence: TGCGCCAGCAGCTTGGACAGGGGGCGGGTTAGTTTGGACACTGAAGCTTTCTTT. This encodes CASSLDRGRVSLDTEAFF.

This clonotype was detected ten times or more. CDR3 loop: CASSEKGIDEQFF. For the CDR3, the DNA is TGCGCCAGCAGCGAGAAGGGAATCGATGAGCAGTTCTTC. The genes are TRBV5-1 and TRBJ2-1; D call uncertain. The germline V gene encodes CDR1 SGHRS and CDR2 YFSETQ. V was trimmed by 4 bases and J by 8 bases, leaving 13 bases between them. The CDR3 loop spans 13 amino acids.

This clonotype was counted only a few times. The chain combines TRBV6-4 with TRBJ2-1; TRBD2 matches at 11 bases. This CDR3 is 15 amino acids long. Per germline, CDR1 MRHNA and CDR2 SNTAGT. The V gene end was trimmed by 4 bases and the J gene end by 5 bases; junction bases not matched to a gene: 4. In DNA, the CDR3 is TGTGCCAGCAGTGTCGCTAGCGGGAGGAACAATGAGCAGTTCTTC. This encodes CASSVASGRNNEQFF.

This chain joins TRBV7-8 and TRBJ1-1; D perhaps matches TRBD1 (6 bases). Germline CDR1 SGHVS, CDR2 FQNEAQ. V lost 0 bases and J 4 bases, leaving 12 bases between the germline ends. CDR3 length: 15 amino acids. CDR3 loop: CASSLAPGAVTEAFF. As DNA, the CDR3 is TGTGCCAGCAGCTTAGCCCCGGGGGCGGTCACTGAAGCTTTCTTT.

This clonotype has more than one count but fewer than ten. This chain joins TRBV20-1 and TRBJ2-7; D is perhaps TRBD1 (6 bases). The germline V and J ends were trimmed by 6 bases and 3 bases, with 30 bases remaining between them. This CDR3 spans 18 amino acids. Per the germline V gene, CDR1 is DFQATT and CDR2 is SNEGSKA (reference sequence). CDR3 protein: CSAPGAPFRLSQLYEQYV. CDR3 in DNA: TGCAGTGCCCCAGGGGCTCCATTTCGCTTATCCCAGCTCTACGAGCAGTACGTC.

The V gene is TRBV12-3 or TRBV12-4, the J gene TRBJ2-1; 8 bases fit TRBD2. Trimming cost V 7 bases and J 5 bases; bases outside gene matches: 1. CDR3 length: 12 residues. DNA for the CDR3: TGTGCCAGCACTAGCGGGCACAATGAGCAGTTCTTC. It codes for CASTSGHNEQFF.

This chain links TRBV6-2 or TRBV6-3 with TRBJ2-7; 11 bases match TRBD2. The CDR3 length is 15 residues. Germline CDR1 is MNHEY and CDR2 is SVGEGT. V was pared by 0 bases and J by 6 bases, with 4 bases of the junction left unmatched. In DNA, the CDR3 is TGTGCCAGCAGTTACTCGACTAGCGGGATATTCGAGCAGTACTTC. It translates to CASSYSTSGIFEQYF.

This rearrangement joins TRBV29-1 to TRBJ2-1; 7 nucleotides agree with TRBD1. CDR1 is SQVTM, CDR2 ANQGSEA, per germline. J lost 7 bases, V lost 3 bases, and 15 bases had no gene match. This CDR3 has 16 residues. The CDR3, as DNA: TGCAGCGTTGAGGGCCTTGGAGACAGGGAGAGTAATGAGCAGTTCTTC. The encoded protein is CSVEGLGDRESNEQFF.

The rearrangement joins TRBV27 to TRBJ2-1; 7 bases map to TRBD2. Germline CDR1 is MNHEY and CDR2 is SMNVEV (reference sequence). The junction had 10 bases not matched to a gene; V was cut back by 2 bases and J by 6 bases. This CDR3 has 16 residues. Written as DNA, the CDR3 is TGTGCCAGCAGTTTAAGTTGGGGGGGAGGGCCCAATGAGCAGTTCTTC. Translating it yields CASSLSWGGGPNEQFF.

This clonotype showed up just a few times. This chain joins TRBV15 and TRBJ2-7, with TRBD1 identical over 8 bases. Germline lookup yields CDR1 LNHNV and CDR2 YYDKDF (reference sequence). J was trimmed by 0 bases and V by 0 bases; bases with no gene match: 1. The length of the CDR3 is 15 residues. CDR3 in amino acids: CATSREGTGSYEQYV. In nucleotides, the CDR3 is TGTGCCACCAGCAGAGAAGGGACAGGCTCCTACGAGCAGTACGTC.